This TCR beta chain was sequenced in a study of blood T cell repertoires in COVID-19. Seattle patients were enrolled while actively infected and followed longitudinally. The V end was cut by 5 bases, the J end by 4 bases, with 11 bases between. Germline V gene data show CDR1 as KGHDR and CDR2 as SFDVKD. The CDR3 runs 13 residues. In the original processing: Amplification from reference gene primers served as the basis for estimated nucleated cell counts. Profiling relied on immunoSEQ multiplex PCR, and the TCRdb table lists in-frame clones only, not all of them. V, J and clone size are taken as reported in that table, and D and trimming were inferred from the DNA itself. In the table there are 150,000 to 200,000 clones, approximately 81% of which are singletons.

The chain carries TRBV24-1 and TRBJ2-7; no reliable D call. The sample comprised peripheral blood. The receptor's source is a person aged 70 to 85 with COVID-19, enrolled during active disease. The CDR3 spells CATSAGLLYEQYF. As DNA, the CDR3 is TGTGCCACCAGTGCTGGGCTTCTTTACGAGCAGTACTTC.